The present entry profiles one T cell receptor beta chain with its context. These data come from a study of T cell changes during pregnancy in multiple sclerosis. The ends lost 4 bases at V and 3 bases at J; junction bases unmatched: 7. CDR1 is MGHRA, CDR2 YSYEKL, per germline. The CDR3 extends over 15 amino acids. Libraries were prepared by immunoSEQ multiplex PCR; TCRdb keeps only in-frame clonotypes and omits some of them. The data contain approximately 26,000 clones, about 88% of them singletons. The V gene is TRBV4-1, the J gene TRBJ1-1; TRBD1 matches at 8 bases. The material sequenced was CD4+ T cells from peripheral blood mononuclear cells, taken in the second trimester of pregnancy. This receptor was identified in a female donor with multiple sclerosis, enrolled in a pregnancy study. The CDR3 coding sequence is TGCGCCAGCAGCCGGACAGGGTCCGTCGACACTGAAGCTTTCTTT. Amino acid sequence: CASSRTGSVDTEAFF.